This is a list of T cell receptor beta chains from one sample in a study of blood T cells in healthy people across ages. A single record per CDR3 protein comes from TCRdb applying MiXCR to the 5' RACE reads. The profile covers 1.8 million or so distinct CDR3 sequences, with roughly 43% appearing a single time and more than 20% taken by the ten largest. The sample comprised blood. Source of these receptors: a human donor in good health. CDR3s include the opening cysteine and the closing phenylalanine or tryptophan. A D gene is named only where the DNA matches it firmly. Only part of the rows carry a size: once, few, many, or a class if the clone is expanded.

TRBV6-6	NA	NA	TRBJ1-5	TGTGCCAGCAGCTCGGGACTGTTCAATCAGCCCCAGCATTTT	CASSSGLFNQPQHF
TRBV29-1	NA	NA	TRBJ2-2	TGCAGCGTCCGGGGGTCCAACACCGGGGAGCTGTTTTTT	CSVRGSNTGELFF
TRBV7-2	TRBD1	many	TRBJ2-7	TGTGCCAGCAGTTGGACAGGCTACGAGCAGTACTTC	CASSWTGYEQYF
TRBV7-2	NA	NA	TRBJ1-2	TGTGCCAGCACCTCAGGTCTCACGAGGGGCTACACCTTC	CASTSGLTRGYTF
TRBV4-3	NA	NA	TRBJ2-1	TGCGCCAGCAGCCAAGATGTCGGAGTATACGATGAGCAGTTCTTC	CASSQDVGVYDEQFF
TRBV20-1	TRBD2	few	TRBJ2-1	TGCAGTGCTACCCATCCGAGCGGGGGATCCTACAATGAGCAGTTCTTC	CSATHPSGGSYNEQFF
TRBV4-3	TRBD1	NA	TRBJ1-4	TGCGCCAGCAGCCATTCCCGGACAGGGGGAGATGCAACTAATGAAAAACTGTTTTTT	CASSHSRTGGDATNEKLFF
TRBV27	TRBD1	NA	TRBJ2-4	TGTGCCAGCAGTCGAGGGGGACAGGGCCAGAACATTCAGTACTTC	CASSRGGQGQNIQYF
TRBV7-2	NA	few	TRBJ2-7	TGTGCCAGCAGCCCCCGGGACTTTCTCTACGAGCAGTACTTC	CASSPRDFLYEQYF
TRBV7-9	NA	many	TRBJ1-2	TGTGCCAGCAGCTTAAGAGGCGGGGGAAACGGCTACACCTTC	CASSLRGGGNGYTF
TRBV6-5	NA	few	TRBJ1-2	TGTGCCAGCAGTTACATTGAGGGTTATTGGGGCTACACCTTC	CASSYIEGYWGYTF
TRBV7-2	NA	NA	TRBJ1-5	TGTGCCAGCAGCTTAGTAGTAGCTCCCGGTCAGCCCCAGCATTTT	CASSLVVAPGQPQHF
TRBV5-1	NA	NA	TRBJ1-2	TGCGCCAGCAGCTCCGATGGGGGGCCCGCTAACTATGGCTACACCTTC	CASSSDGGPANYGYTF
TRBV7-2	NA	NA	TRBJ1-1	TGTGCCAGCAGCTTAATGGTTGAGACTTCCGAAGCTTTCTTT	CASSLMVETSEAFF
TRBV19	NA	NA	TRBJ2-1	TGTGCCAGTAGCAAAAACCGGGACTACAATGAGCAGTTCTTC	CASSKNRDYNEQFF
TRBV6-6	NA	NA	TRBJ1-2	TGTGCCAGCAGTTACTGGGGGTCTAATGGCTACACCTTC	CASSYWGSNGYTF
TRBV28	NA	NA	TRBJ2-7	TGTGCCAGCAGTTCAGGTCAGGGACGAGTATCCTACGAGCAGTACTTC	CASSSGQGRVSYEQYF
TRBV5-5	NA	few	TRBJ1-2	TGTGCCAGCAGCTTGAGTCTCGGGGCGAACTATGGCTACACCTTC	CASSLSLGANYGYTF
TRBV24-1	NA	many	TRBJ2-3	TGTGCCACCAGTGATCCCCGGACGACAGATACGCAGTATTTT	CATSDPRTTDTQYF
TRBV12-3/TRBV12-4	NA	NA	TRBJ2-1	TGTGCCAGCAGTGGGGGGACAGAAAGTTCCTACAATGAGCAGTTCTTC	CASSGGTESSYNEQFF
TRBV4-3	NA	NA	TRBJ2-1	TGCGCCAGCAGCCAAGATCGAGGACCAAGCTCCTACAATGAGCAGTTCTTC	CASSQDRGPSSYNEQFF
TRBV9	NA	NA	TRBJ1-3	TGTGCCAGCAGCGGATCCATCTCTGGAAACACCATATATTTT	CASSGSISGNTIYF
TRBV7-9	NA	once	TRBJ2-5	TGTGCCAGCAGCTTAAGCGCGGGGAGCGAGACCCAGTACTTC	CASSLSAGSETQYF
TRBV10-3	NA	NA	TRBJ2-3	TGTGCCACCGCCTTGGGCCAGGGTGGGGATACGCAGTATTTT	CATALGQGGDTQYF
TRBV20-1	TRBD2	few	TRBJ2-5	TGCAGTGCTTTACTAGCGGGGGGTCCCTACCAAGAGACCCAGTACTTC	CSALLAGGPYQETQYF
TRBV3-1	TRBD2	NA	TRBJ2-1	TGTGCCAGCAGTGAAGGGACTAGGCGGAATGAGCAGTTCTTC	CASSEGTRRNEQFF
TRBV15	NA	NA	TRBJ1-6	TGTGCCACCAGCAGAGATCCAGGGACTAATTCACCCCTCCACTTT	CATSRDPGTNSPLHF
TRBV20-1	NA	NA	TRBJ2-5	TGCAGTGCTAGAGGCCCCCGGGGGCTATTGGGGGAGACCCAGTACTTC	CSARGPRGLLGETQYF
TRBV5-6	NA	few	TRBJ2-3	TGTGCCAGCAGCTTGAACCTCAGAACAGATACGCAGTATTTT	CASSLNLRTDTQYF
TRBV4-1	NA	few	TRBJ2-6	TGCGCCAGCAGACTAATTCAGTCTGGGGCCAACGTCCTGACTTTC	CASRLIQSGANVLTF
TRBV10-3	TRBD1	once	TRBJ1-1	TGTGCCTCGGGCGGGGACAGGGTAGGGACTGAAGCTTTCTTT	CASGGDRVGTEAFF
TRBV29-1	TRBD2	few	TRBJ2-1	TGCAGCGTTGGGTTACTAGCGGCCCACAATGAGCAGTTCTTC	CSVGLLAAHNEQFF
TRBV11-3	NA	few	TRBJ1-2	TGTGCCAGCAGCCCTTACGGGGTTCTGGGGCAGGGCTTGGGCTACACCTTC	CASSPYGVLGQGLGYTF
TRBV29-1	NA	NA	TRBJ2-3	TGCAGCGGTCTCCCTAGCACAGATACGCAGTATTTT	CSGLPSTDTQYF
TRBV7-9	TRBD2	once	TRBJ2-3	TGTGCCAGCAGCTTAGCGCTGGTACTAGCGGGGGATACGCAGTATTTT	CASSLALVLAGDTQYF
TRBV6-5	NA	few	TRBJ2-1	TGTGCCAGCAGTTCCCCAGGGGAGCAGTTCTTC	CASSSPGEQFF
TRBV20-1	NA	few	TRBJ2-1	TGCAGTGCGCGTAGACAGTTCAATGAGCAGTTCTTC	CSARRQFNEQFF
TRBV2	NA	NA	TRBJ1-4	TGTGCCAGCAGTGAAGGGACAGTTAATGAAAAACTGTTTTTT	CASSEGTVNEKLFF
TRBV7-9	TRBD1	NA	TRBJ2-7	TGTGCCAGCAGCTTAAGACAGGGGAGATTCTACGAGCAGTACTTC	CASSLRQGRFYEQYF
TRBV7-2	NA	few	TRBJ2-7	TGTGCCAACAGCTTAAGGGTAGGACTCTTTTACGAGCAGTACTTC	CANSLRVGLFYEQYF
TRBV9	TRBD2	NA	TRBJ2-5	TGTGCCAGCAGCGATCGACTAGCGGGGGAAGAGACCCAGTACTTC	CASSDRLAGEETQYF
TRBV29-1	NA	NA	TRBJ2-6	TGCAGCGTTGAAGAGTGGGGCCCTGGGGCCAACGTCCTGACTTTC	CSVEEWGPGANVLTF
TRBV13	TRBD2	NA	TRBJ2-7	TGTGCCAGCAGCTTAGGCCCGGGGGGGGCTAGCGGCTCCTACGAGCAGTACTTC	CASSLGPGGASGSYEQYF
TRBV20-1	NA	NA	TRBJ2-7	TGCAGTGCGTGGGACGCAAACTCCTACGAGCAGTACTTC	CSAWDANSYEQYF
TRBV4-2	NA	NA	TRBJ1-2	TGTGCCAGCAGCCAAGCGTGGCAGGGGCCGGGGGGCTACACCTTC	CASSQAWQGPGGYTF
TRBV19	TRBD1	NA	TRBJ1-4	TGTGCCAGTAGTCCCCGGGACAGGGGGAATGAAAAACTGTTTTTT	CASSPRDRGNEKLFF
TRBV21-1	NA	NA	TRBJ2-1	TGTGCCAGCAGCATCCCCATATCGGGCGAGCAGTTCTTC	CASSIPISGEQFF
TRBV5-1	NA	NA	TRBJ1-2	TGCGCCAGCAGCTGGGAAGGGGAGAGTCGGGGCTACACCTTC	CASSWEGESRGYTF
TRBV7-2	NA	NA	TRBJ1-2	TGTGCCAGCAGCCTACGAGAGGGAACCTATGGCTACACCTTC	CASSLREGTYGYTF